The 5 T cell receptor beta chains in this list originate from one sample, sequenced in a study of cytotoxic CD8 clonotypes in ibrutinib-treated CLL. The assay was immunoSEQ multiplex PCR, and TCRdb's table has in-frame clones only and misses some. The data hold more than 200,000 clones, with roughly 70% observed a single time. The sequencing here drew on PBMCs, taken after 24 months of ibrutinib treatment. The receptors stem from a human donor with chronic lymphocytic leukemia.

The chain has TRBV7-3 and TRBJ1-1, with D possibly TRBD1 on 5 matching bases. V lost 4 bases, J lost 0 bases, and 15 bases lay in between. CDR3 length: 16 amino acids. Germline CDR1 and CDR2: SGHTA and FQGTGA. This CDR3 reads CASSSAPGLLNTEAFF. Here the CDR3 DNA reads TGTGCCAGCAGCTCCGCCCCGGGACTGTTGAACACTGAAGCTTTCTTT.

The chain employs TRBV6-1 and TRBJ1-3; D is undetermined. V lost 2 bases to trimming and J lost 4 bases, with 6 bases between them. Germline V gene lookup returns CDR1 MNHNS and CDR2 SASEGT. This CDR3 region has 13 residues. The CDR3 sequence: CASSEKGGNTIYF. The CDR3 DNA reads as TGTGCCAGCAGTGAAAAAGGGGGAAACACCATATATTTT.

The chain carries TRBV4-1 and TRBJ2-7; perhaps TRBD2 as D (5 bases). The V end lost 2 bases, the J end lost 2 bases, and 7 bases lay between the germline ends. Germline V lookup: CDR1 MGHRA, CDR2 YSYEKL. The CDR3 runs 13 residues. The CDR3 DNA sequence: TGCGCCAGCAGCCAACAGGAGGCCTACGAGCAGTACTTC. This gives the protein CASSQQEAYEQYF.

The chain couples TRBV10-3 to TRBJ1-2, with a tentative D call TRBD1 (6 bases). This CDR3 has 14 amino acids. Between the trimmed V and J ends, which lost 9 bases and 7 bases, there was a span of 21 bases. Germline-derived CDR1 and CDR2 are ENHRY and SYGVKD. The CDR3 DNA sequence: TGTGCCATATCCCAACAGGGAGTCGAAAGTGGCTACACCTTC. Residues: CAISQQGVESGYTF.

The genes are TRBV28 and TRBJ1-5; D possibly corresponds to TRBD1 (5 bases). The CDR3 totals 20 residues. Trimming pared 7 bases from V and 2 bases from J, leaving 30 bases between. Looked up from germline, CDR1 is MDHEN and CDR2 is SYDVKM. DNA for the CDR3: TGTGCCAGCAATGGGGGAATCATACGCCTGGTGTCAAGACGCAATCAGCCCCAGCATTTT. As protein: CASNGGIIRLVSRRNQPQHF. The full variable domain, completed using reference TRBV28 and TRBJ1-5, is DVKVTQSSRYLVKRTGEKVFLECVQDMDHENMFWYRQDPGLGLRLIYFSYDVKMKEKGDIPEGYSVSREKKERFSLILESASTNQTSMYLCASNGGIIRLVSRRNQPQHFGDGTRLSIL.